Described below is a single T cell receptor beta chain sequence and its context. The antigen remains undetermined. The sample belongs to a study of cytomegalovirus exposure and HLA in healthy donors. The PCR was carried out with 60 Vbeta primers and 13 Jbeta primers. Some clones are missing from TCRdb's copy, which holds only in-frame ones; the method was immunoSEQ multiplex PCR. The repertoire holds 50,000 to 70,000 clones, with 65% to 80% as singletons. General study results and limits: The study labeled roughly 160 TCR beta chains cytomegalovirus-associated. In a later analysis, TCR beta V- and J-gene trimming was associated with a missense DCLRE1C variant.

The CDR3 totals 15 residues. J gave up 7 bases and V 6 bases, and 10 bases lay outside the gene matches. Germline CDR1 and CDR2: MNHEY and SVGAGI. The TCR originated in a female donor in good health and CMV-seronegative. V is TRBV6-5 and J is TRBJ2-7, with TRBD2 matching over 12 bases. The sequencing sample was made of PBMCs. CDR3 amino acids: CASSMKLAGGKEQYF. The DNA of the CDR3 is TGTGCCAGCAGCATGAAACTAGCGGGAGGAAAAGAGCAGTACTTC.